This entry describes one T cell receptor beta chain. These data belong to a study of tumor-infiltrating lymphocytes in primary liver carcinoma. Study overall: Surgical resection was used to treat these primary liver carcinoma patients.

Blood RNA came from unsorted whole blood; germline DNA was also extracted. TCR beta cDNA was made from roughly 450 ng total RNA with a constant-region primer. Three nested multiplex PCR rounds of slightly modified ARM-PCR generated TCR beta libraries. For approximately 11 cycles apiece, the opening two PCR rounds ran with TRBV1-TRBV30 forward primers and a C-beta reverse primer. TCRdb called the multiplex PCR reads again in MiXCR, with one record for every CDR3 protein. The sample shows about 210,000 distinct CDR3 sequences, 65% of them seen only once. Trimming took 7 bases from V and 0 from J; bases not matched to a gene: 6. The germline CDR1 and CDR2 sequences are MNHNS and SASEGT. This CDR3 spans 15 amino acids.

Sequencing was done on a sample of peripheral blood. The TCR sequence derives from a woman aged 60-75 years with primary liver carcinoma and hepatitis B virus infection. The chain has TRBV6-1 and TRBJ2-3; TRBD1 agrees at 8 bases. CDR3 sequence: CASIPGQDSTDTQYF. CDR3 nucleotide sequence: TGTGCCAGCATCCCGGGACAGGATAGCACAGATACGCAGTATTTT.